These 7 T cell receptor beta chains were sequenced from one sample in a study of shared clonotypes between healthy human individuals. CD45RO-negative, CCR7-positively selected cells formed the naive CD8 fraction, excluding terminally differentiated effector memory CD45RA+ cells. Using immunoSEQ multiplex PCR, the repertoire was profiled, and TCRdb retains in-frame clones only, with some absent. The sample has about 2 million clones; just under 95% are singletons. The sample consisted of naive CD8+ T cells sorted from blood. The receptors shown here come from a man aged 18-30 years in good health.

A remark on this clone: The sample holds other DNA sequences that translate to the same CDR3. The V call is TRBV9, the J call TRBJ1-2; 7 bases align to TRBD1. Germline V gene sequence: CDR1 SGDLS, CDR2 YYNGEE. The CDR3 covers 13 residues. Unmatched junction bases numbered 1, after V lost 2 bases and J lost 3 bases. CDR3 nucleotides: TGTGCCAGCAGCGTTGACAGGGACTATGGCTACACCTTC. Encoded protein: CASSVDRDYGYTF.

The chain links TRBV27 to TRBJ2-7, with D perhaps TRBD2 (7 bases). With 8 bases removed from V and 2 bases from J, the gap between germline ends came to 16 bases. The V gene's germline CDR1 is MNHEY and CDR2 SMNVEV (reference sequence). The CDR3 is 14 residues long. This chain's CDR3 is CASSPGRTAYEQYF. The CDR3 coding sequence is TGTGCCAGCTCCCCCGGGAGGACAGCCTACGAGCAGTACTTC.

The V call is TRBV14, the J call TRBJ2-7; D call uncertain. Trimming left V 5 bases short and J 7 bases short, with 15 bases between. The length of the CDR3 is 13 residues. Germline loops: CDR1 SGHDN, CDR2 FVKESK. DNA of the CDR3: TGTGCCAGCAGCGCTATCGGGTCTTGGGAGCAGTACTTC. Protein sequence: CASSAIGSWEQYF. The entire variable domain, with the rest obtained from reference TRBV14 and TRBJ2-7, is as follows: EAGVTQFPSHSVIEKGQTVTLRCDPISGHDNLYWYRRVMGKEIKFLLHFVKESKQDESGMPNNRFLAERTGGTYSTLKVQPAELEDSGVYFCASSAIGSWEQYFGPGTRLTVT.

Points on this clone: Within the sample, other DNA sequences also encode this same CDR3. The chain joins TRBV4-1 to TRBJ2-7, with D unresolved. This CDR3 is 13 amino acids long. The germline gives CDR1 MGHRA, CDR2 YSYEKL. Trimming pared 4 bases from V and 0 bases from J, leaving 7 bases between. CDR3 region: CASSPLVSYEQYF. As DNA, the CDR3 is TGCGCCAGCAGCCCCCTCGTCTCCTACGAGCAGTACTTC.

Points on this clone: Other DNA sequences in the sample encode the same CDR3. CDR3 protein: CASSQGAGNTEAFF. CDR3 nucleotide sequence: TGCGCCAGCAGCCAAGGGGCGGGGAACACTGAAGCTTTCTTT. The rearrangement links TRBV4-1 to TRBJ1-1; no definite D call. The CDR3 runs to 14 residues. Trimming shortened V by 1 base and J by 1 base, and 7 bases separated the two germline ends. Germline lookup yields CDR1 MGHRA and CDR2 YSYEKL.

This clone came up a few times. The chain joins TRBV6-6 to TRBJ1-2; unclear D gene. Trimming took 2 bases from V and 7 from J, leaving 5 bases between them. This CDR3 contains 11 residues. Looked up from germline, CDR1 is MNHNY and CDR2 is SVGAGI (reference sequence). CDR3: CASSYGFGYTF. In DNA, the CDR3 is TGTGCCAGCAGTTACGGGTTTGGCTACACCTTC.

This chain connects TRBV9 to TRBJ2-7; tentative D call: TRBD2 (6 bases). Deletions cut 0 bases from V and 3 bases from J, with 13 bases between. Germline V lookup: CDR1 SGDLS, CDR2 YYNGEE. The CDR3 is 15 residues long. Here the CDR3 DNA reads TGTGCCAGCAGCGTAGGGGACTCGCTAATCTACGAGCAGTACTTC. It yields the protein CASSVGDSLIYEQYF.